The rows below give T cell receptor beta chains drawn from one sample of a study of T cell changes during pregnancy in multiple sclerosis. The protocol was immunoSEQ multiplex PCR, while the TCRdb copy is restricted to in-frame clones and leaves out a portion. This table holds approximately 48,000 clones, more than 85% found once. Material: CD4+ T cells from peripheral blood mononuclear cells, obtained after pregnancy. The source is a female donor with multiple sclerosis, enrolled in a pregnancy study. Each CDR3 is given with its conserved first and last residue. D genes are given only for firm matches. Clone size, where shown, is once, few, many, or a class for clones that have expanded.

v_gene	d_gene	abundance	j_gene	CDR3aa	CDR3nt
TRBV5-8	TRBD1	NA	TRBJ2-3	CASSRYRGMSRDTQYF	TGTGCCAGCAGCAGGTACAGGGGGATGTCAAGAGATACGCAGTATTTT
TRBV5-4	NA	NA	TRBJ1-1	CASSPYETRSTEAFF	TGTGCCAGCAGCCCATACGAGACGAGGAGCACTGAAGCTTTCTTT
TRBV25-1	NA	NA	TRBJ1-3	CASSGGGQGPGNTIYF	TGTGCCAGCAGTGGGGGGGGGCAGGGCCCTGGAAACACCATATATTTT
TRBV2	TRBD1	once	TRBJ2-6	CASGRDRGLGTGANVLTF	TGTGCCAGCGGACGGGACAGGGGGCTAGGTACTGGGGCCAACGTCCTGACTTTC
TRBV5-1	TRBD1	NA	TRBJ2-7	CASSTATGGGYEQYF	TGCGCCAGCAGCACTGCTACAGGGGGTGGCTACGAGCAGTACTTC
TRBV5-1	TRBD2	NA	TRBJ2-1	CASSLGVSGRSYNEQFF	TGCGCCAGCAGCTTGGGTGTTAGCGGGAGGTCCTACAATGAGCAGTTCTTC
TRBV30	TRBD1	NA	TRBJ1-2	CAWIPDRGYGYTF	TGTGCCTGGATCCCGGACAGGGGCTATGGCTACACCTTC
TRBV13	TRBD2	NA	TRBJ2-2	CASSANRLAGGFYGELFF	TGTGCCAGCAGCGCAAACAGACTAGCGGGGGGGTTCTACGGGGAGCTGTTTTTT
TRBV7-9	NA	few	TRBJ1-2	CASSLGPEGYTF	TGTGCCAGCAGCTTAGGTCCTGAGGGCTACACCTTC
TRBV19	NA	NA	TRBJ2-1	CASSRTAGNEQFF	TGTGCCAGTAGCCGGACAGCGGGGAATGAGCAGTTCTTC
TRBV19	NA	NA	TRBJ2-7	CASSILSQAIDEQYF	TGTGCCAGTAGTATTCTATCCCAGGCTATCGACGAGCAGTACTTC
TRBV27	NA	NA	TRBJ1-1	CASSYVPVESTEAFF	TGTGCCAGCAGTTACGTTCCCGTCGAGAGCACTGAAGCTTTCTTT
TRBV5-1	NA	NA	TRBJ1-1	CASRRQGNTEAFF	TGCGCCAGCAGGCGGCAGGGAAACACTGAAGCTTTCTTT
TRBV6-5	TRBD1	NA	TRBJ2-1	CASRRDRGLNEQFF	TGTGCCAGCAGAAGGGACAGGGGGTTAAATGAGCAGTTCTTC
TRBV19	NA	NA	TRBJ2-2	CASSPRSTGELFF	TGTGCCAGTAGTCCGAGGAGCACCGGGGAGCTGTTTTTT
TRBV5-1	TRBD1	NA	TRBJ1-1	CASSNRGDTEAFF	TGCGCCAGCTCCAACAGGGGGGACACTGAAGCTTTCTTT